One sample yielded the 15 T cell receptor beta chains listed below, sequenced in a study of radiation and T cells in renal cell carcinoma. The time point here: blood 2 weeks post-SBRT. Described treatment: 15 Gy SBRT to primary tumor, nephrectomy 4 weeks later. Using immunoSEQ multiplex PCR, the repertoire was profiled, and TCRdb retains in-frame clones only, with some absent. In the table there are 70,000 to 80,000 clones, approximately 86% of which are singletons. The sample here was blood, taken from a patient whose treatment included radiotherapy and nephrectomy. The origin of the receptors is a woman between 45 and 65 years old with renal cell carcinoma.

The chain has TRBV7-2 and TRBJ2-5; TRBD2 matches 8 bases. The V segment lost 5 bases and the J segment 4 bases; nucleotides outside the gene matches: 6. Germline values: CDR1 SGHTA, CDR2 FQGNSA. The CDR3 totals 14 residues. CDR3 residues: CASSDTGLVETQYF. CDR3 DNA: TGTGCCAGCAGCGACACGGGACTAGTAGAGACCCAGTACTTC.

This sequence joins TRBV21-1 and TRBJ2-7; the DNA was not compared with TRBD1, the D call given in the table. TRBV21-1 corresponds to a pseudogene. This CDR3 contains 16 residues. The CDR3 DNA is TGTGCCAGCAGCTACCATCCAACGGACGCGAGGGGGGAGCAGTACTTC. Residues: CASSYHPTDARGEQYF.

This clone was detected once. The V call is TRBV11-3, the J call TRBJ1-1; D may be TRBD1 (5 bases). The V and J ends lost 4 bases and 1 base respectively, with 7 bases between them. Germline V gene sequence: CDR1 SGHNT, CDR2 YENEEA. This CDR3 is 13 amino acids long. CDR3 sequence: CASSSTANTEAFF. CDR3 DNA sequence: TGTGCCAGCAGCTCGACAGCGAACACTGAAGCTTTCTTT.

In nucleotides, the CDR3 is TGCGCCAGCAGTCAGGCCCAGGCAACTAATGAAAAACTGTTTTTT. Protein: CASSQAQATNEKLFF. The genes are TRBV4-3 and TRBJ1-4; no definite D call. V lost 6 bases and J 0 bases, leaving 11 bases between the germline ends. The CDR3 is 15 amino acids. Germline CDR1 reads LGHNA; CDR2 reads YSLEER.

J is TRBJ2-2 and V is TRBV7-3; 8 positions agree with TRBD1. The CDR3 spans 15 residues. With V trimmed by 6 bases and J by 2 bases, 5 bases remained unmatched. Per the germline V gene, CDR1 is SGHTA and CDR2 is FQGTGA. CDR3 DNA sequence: TGTGCCAGCAGGCCAGGGGGCAAAAACACCGGGGAGCTGTTTTTT. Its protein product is CASRPGGKNTGELFF. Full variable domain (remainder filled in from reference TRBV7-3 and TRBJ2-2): GAGVSQTPSNKVTEKGKYVELRCDPISGHTALYWYRQSLGQGPEFLIYFQGTGAADDSGLPNDRFFAVRPEGSVSTLKIQRTERGDSAVYLCASRPGGKNTGELFFGEGSRLTVL.

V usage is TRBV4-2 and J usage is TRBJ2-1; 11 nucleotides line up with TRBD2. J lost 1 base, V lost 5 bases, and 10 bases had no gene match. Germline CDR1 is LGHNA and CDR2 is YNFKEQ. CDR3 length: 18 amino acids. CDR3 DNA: TGTGCCAGCAGCGTACTTCTAGCGGGAGGCGGGTCCTACAATGAGCAGTTCTTC. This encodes CASSVLLAGGGSYNEQFF.

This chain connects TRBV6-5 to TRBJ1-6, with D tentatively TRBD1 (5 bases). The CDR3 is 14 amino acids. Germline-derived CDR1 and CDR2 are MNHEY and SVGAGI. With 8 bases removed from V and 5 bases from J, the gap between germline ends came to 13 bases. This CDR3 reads CASHVGGNNSPLHF. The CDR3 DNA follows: TGTGCCAGCCATGTGGGGGGGAATAATTCACCCCTCCACTTT.

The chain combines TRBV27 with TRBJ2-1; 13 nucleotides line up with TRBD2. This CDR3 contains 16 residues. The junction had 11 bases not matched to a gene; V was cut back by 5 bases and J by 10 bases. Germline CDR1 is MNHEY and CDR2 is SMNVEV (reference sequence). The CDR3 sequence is CASSPQVPGLAGEQFF. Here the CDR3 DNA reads TGTGCCAGCAGTCCCCAAGTCCCGGGACTAGCGGGGGAGCAGTTCTTC.

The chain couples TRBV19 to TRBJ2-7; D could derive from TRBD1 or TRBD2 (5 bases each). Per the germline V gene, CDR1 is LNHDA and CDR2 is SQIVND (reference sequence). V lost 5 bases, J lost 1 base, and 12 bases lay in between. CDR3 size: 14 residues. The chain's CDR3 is CASSPRDGSYEQYF. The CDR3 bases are TGTGCCAGTAGTCCCCGGGACGGTTCCTACGAGCAGTACTTC.

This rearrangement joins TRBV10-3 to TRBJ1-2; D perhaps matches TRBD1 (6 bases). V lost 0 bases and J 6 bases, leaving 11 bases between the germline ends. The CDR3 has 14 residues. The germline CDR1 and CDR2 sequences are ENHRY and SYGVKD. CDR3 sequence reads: CAISESGQHHGYTF. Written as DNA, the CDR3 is TGTGCCATCAGTGAGTCCGGACAGCACCATGGCTACACCTTC.

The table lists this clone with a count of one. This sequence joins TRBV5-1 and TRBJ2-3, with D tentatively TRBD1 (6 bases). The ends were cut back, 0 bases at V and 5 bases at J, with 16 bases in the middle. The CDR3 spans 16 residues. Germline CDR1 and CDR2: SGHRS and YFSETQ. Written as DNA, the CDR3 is TGCGCCAGCAGCTTGGCCTGGGGGCGCTTAAAAGATACGCAGTATTTT. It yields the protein CASSLAWGRLKDTQYF.

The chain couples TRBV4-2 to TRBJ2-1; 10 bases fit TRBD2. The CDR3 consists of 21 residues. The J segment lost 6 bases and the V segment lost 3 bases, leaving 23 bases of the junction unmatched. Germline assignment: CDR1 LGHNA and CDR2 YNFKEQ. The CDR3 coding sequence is TGTGCCAGCAGCCACCTCTCGCTAGCGGGAGAAGCATGGAACCGTTTCAATGAGCAGTTCTTC. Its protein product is CASSHLSLAGEAWNRFNEQFF.

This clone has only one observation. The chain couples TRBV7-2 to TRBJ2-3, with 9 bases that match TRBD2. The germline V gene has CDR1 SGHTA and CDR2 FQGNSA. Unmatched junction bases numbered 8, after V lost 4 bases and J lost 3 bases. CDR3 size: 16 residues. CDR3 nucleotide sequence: TGTGCCAGCAGCTACCTTAGCGGGAGAGTTACAGATACGCAGTATTTT. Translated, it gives CASSYLSGRVTDTQYF.

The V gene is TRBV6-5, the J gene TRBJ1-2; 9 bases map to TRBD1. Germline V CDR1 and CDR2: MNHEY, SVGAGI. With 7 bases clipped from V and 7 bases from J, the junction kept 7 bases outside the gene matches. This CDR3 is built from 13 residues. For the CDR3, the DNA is TGTGCCAGCACCCCGGACAGGGGCAGTGGCTACACCTTC. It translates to CASTPDRGSGYTF.

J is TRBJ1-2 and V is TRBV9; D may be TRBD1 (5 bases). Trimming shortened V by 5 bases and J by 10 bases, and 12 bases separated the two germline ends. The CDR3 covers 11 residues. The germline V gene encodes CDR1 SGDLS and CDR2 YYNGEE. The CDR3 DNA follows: TGTGCCAGCAGTGAGGGGACCGACTACACCTTC. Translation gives CASSEGTDYTF.